This passage covers 19 T cell receptor beta chains from one sample sequenced in a study of shared clonotypes between healthy human individuals. Here immunoSEQ multiplex PCR was the method, and the copy in TCRdb shows in-frame clones only, minus some. The repertoire has 2 million to 3 million clones, roughly 93% of them found once; the top ten carry 0.36%. The specimen sequenced was naive CD4+ T cells from PBMCs. Subset described: CD45RA+ positively selected. The receptors derive from a man aged 18 to 35 in good health. Some clones in this sample may be carry-over from other donors' samples.

The chain has TRBV5-4 and TRBJ1-2, with a weak D call TRBD1 (5 bases). Germline V gene sequence: CDR1 SGHNT, CDR2 YYREEE (reference sequence). The V end was cut by 3 bases, the J end by 4 bases, with 10 bases between. The CDR3 contains 13 residues. CDR3 in amino acids: CASSSGGIYGYTF. CDR3 DNA sequence: TGTGCCAGCAGCTCTGGGGGGATCTATGGCTACACCTTC.

As for this clone: This same CDR3 is encoded by further DNA sequences in the sample. The chain uses TRBV12-5 and TRBJ2-1, with D tentatively TRBD2 (6 bases). Germline lookup yields CDR1 LGHNT and CDR2 FRNRAP. Trimming took off 3 bases at V and 9 bases at J, with 12 bases between the two ends. The CDR3 extends over 13 amino acids. As DNA, the CDR3 is TGTGCTAGTGGTTTAGCTAGCGCCAGTGAGCAGTTCTTC. Translated, it gives CASGLASASEQFF.

This sequence joins TRBV14 and TRBJ2-1; 9 bases agree with TRBD2. Per the germline V gene, CDR1 is SGHDN and CDR2 is FVKESK. This CDR3 has 17 residues. J gave up 8 bases and V 3 bases, and 14 bases lay outside the gene matches. This CDR3 reads CASSHQRASGIVYEQFF. Written as DNA, the CDR3 is TGTGCCAGCAGCCACCAAAGGGCTAGCGGGATTGTTTATGAGCAGTTCTTC.

The rearrangement joins TRBV4-1 to TRBJ2-2, with D perhaps matching TRBD2 (5 bases). V lost 1 base and J lost 4, with 10 bases in between. This CDR3 is 15 amino acids long. Germline CDR1 and CDR2: MGHRA and YSYEKL. The CDR3 here is CASSQGPAATGELFF. In DNA form, the CDR3 reads TGCGCCAGCAGCCAAGGGCCAGCGGCCACCGGGGAGCTGTTTTTT.

The CDR3 nucleotides read TGTGCCAGCAGCCAAGCGTGGAGGAACACTGAAGCTTTCTTT. Translated: CASSQAWRNTEAFF. This chain uses TRBV14 with TRBJ1-1, with D unresolved. V shed 1 base and J shed 1 base, with 7 bases lying between them. This CDR3 is built from 14 residues. The germline CDR1 and CDR2 sequences are SGHDN and FVKESK.

The chain carries TRBV5-1 and TRBJ2-7; D perhaps matches TRBD1 (6 bases). The CDR3 has 15 amino acids. The V gene's germline CDR1 is SGHRS and CDR2 YFSETQ. Trimming took off 4 bases at V and 5 bases at J, with 19 bases between the two ends. The CDR3 bases are TGCGCCAGCAGCGAAGGACAGAACTCAAGGAACGAGCAGTACTTC. Protein product: CASSEGQNSRNEQYF.

This clone was seen a single time. The chain couples TRBV7-3 to TRBJ2-5; TRBD1 agrees at 9 bases. The CDR3 is 16 residues long. V dropped 5 bases and J dropped 2; count of bases not matched to a gene: 9. Germline V gene sequence: CDR1 SGHTA, CDR2 FQGTGA. CDR3 sequence (DNA): TGTGCCAGCAGCCCGAACAGGGGGCGCTCTCAAGAGACCCAGTACTTC. Its protein is CASSPNRGRSQETQYF. The variable domain in full, with the rest retrieved from reference TRBV7-3 and TRBJ2-5, is GAGVSQTPSNKVTEKGKYVELRCDPISGHTALYWYRQSLGQGPEFLIYFQGTGAADDSGLPNDRFFAVRPEGSVSTLKIQRTERGDSAVYLCASSPNRGRSQETQYFGPGTRLLVL.

The chain has TRBV19 and TRBJ2-3; 13 nucleotides agree with TRBD2. The CDR3 spans 17 residues. J was trimmed by 4 bases and V by 4 bases; bases with no gene match: 8. CDR1 and CDR2 (germline): LNHDA, SQIVND (reference sequence). CDR3 coding DNA: TGTGCCAGTAGTAGTACACTAGCGGGAGGGCCCCCAGATACGCAGTATTTT. The encoded protein is CASSSTLAGGPPDTQYF. Complete variable domain (other parts from reference TRBV19 and TRBJ2-3): DGGITQSPKYLFRKEGQNVTLSCEQNLNHDAMYWYRQDPGQGLRLIYYSQIVNDFQKGDIAEGYSVSREKKESFPLTVTSAQKNPTAFYLCASSSTLAGGPPDTQYFGPGTRLTVL.

The rearrangement uses TRBV29-1 and TRBJ1-2; TRBD1 matches at 9 bases. The CDR3 extends over 14 amino acids. Per germline, CDR1 SQVTM and CDR2 ANQGSEA. Trimming took 5 bases from V and 8 from J; bases not matched to a gene: 12. Here the CDR3 DNA reads TGCAGCGTTCGACCACCGGGACAGGGTAGGGGCTACACCTTC. Its protein is CSVRPPGQGRGYTF.

Here the CDR3 reads CASSYYGAYEQYF. The CDR3 nucleotides read TGTGCCAGCAGTTACTACGGGGCCTACGAGCAGTACTTC. The gene calls are TRBV6-5 and TRBJ2-7; possible D gene TRBD2, 5 bases. CDR3 size: 13 residues. The V and J ends lost 1 base and 2 bases respectively, with 6 bases between them. Germline V lookup: CDR1 MNHEY, CDR2 SVGAGI.

V and J are TRBV4-3 and TRBJ2-1; D is unresolved. This CDR3 contains 12 residues. Germline-derived CDR1 and CDR2 are LGHNA and YSLEER. V was pared by 0 bases and J by 12 bases, with 9 bases between. The CDR3 sequence: CASSQDRRRQFF. In nucleotides, the CDR3 is TGCGCCAGCAGCCAAGATAGGCGAAGGCAGTTCTTC.

This clone was detected only a few times. The V call is TRBV30, the J call TRBJ1-5; no clear D gene. CDR1 and CDR2 (germline): GTSNPN, SVGIG (reference sequence). This CDR3 comprises 12 residues. Trimming pared 0 bases from V and 12 bases from J, leaving 12 bases between. In DNA form, the CDR3 reads TGTGCCTGGAGTGTAAGTGGGGTCCTCCAGCATTTT. Amino acids: CAWSVSGVLQHF. Together with reference TRBV30 and TRBJ1-5, the CDR3 gives the full variable domain: SQTIHQWPATLVQPVGSPLSLECTVEGTSNPNLYWYRQAAGRGLQLLFYSVGIGQISSEVPQNLSASRPQDRQFILSSKKLLLSDSGFYLCAWSVSGVLQHFGDGTRLSIL.

The CDR3 DNA sequence: TGTGCCAGCAGGGGGTCTAACTATGGCTACACCTTC. Translating it yields CASRGSNYGYTF. The chain links TRBV19 to TRBJ1-2; 7 positions match TRBD1. The CDR3 spans 12 residues. V dropped 9 bases and J dropped 0; count of bases not matched to a gene: 1. Germline V lookup: CDR1 LNHDA, CDR2 SQIVND (reference sequence).

This clone was seen only a few times. This sample includes further DNA sequences coding for the same CDR3. The rearrangement uses TRBV5-1 and TRBJ2-7; TRBD1 might be the D (5 bases). The V end was cut by 0 bases, the J end by 0 bases, with 7 bases between. Per the germline V gene, CDR1 is SGHRS and CDR2 is YFSETQ. The CDR3 is 14 residues long. CDR3 sequence (DNA): TGCGCCAGCAGCTTGGGACAGCCCTCCTACGAGCAGTACTTC. Protein product: CASSLGQPSYEQYF.

Details on this clone: Other nucleotide sequences in the sample specify the same CDR3. The chain employs TRBV9 and TRBJ1-3; D unclear. V lost 5 bases to trimming and J lost 0 bases, with 12 bases between them. Germline V CDR1 and CDR2: SGDLS, YYNGEE. The CDR3 has 15 amino acids. CDR3 bases: TGTGCCAGCAGTGTCGAGGGAGGCTCTGGAAACACCATATATTTT. It yields the protein CASSVEGGSGNTIYF.

This rearrangement joins TRBV14 to TRBJ2-7; 10 bases align to TRBD2. The CDR3 runs 15 residues. Germline V gene data show CDR1 as SGHDN and CDR2 as FVKESK. J lost 3 bases, V lost 5 bases, and 7 bases had no gene match. For the CDR3, the DNA is TGTGCCAGCAGCAGGGGCACTAGCGGGATCTACGAGCAGTACTTC. This encodes CASSRGTSGIYEQYF.

A remark on this clone: Distinct nucleotide sequences in the sample also encode this CDR3. The genes are TRBV6-1 and TRBJ2-7; tentative D call: TRBD2 (5 bases). The CDR3 is made up of 11 amino acids. Looked up from germline, CDR1 is MNHNS and CDR2 is SASEGT. Deletions cut 8 bases from V and 4 bases from J, with 9 bases between. CDR3 DNA: TGTGCCAGCCTCGGCGGGTACGAGCAGTACTTC. Its protein product is CASLGGYEQYF.

This chain uses TRBV4-3 with TRBJ2-7, with TRBD2 matching over 13 bases. Germline CDR1 and CDR2: LGHNA and YSLEER. This CDR3 has 18 residues. Losses at the gene ends were 2 bases for V and 2 bases for J; bases not matched to a gene: 9. The CDR3 nucleotides read TGCGCCAGCAGCCAATTTCCCGGACTAGCGGGAGATCCCTACGAGCAGTACTTC. Its translation: CASSQFPGLAGDPYEQYF.

Comment on this clone: Other nucleotide sequences in the sample specify the same CDR3. The chain uses TRBV7-6 and TRBJ2-2; no reliable D call. Between the trimmed V and J ends, which lost 1 base and 0 bases, there was a span of 6 bases. CDR1 and CDR2 from the germline V gene are SGHVS and FNYEAQ. The CDR3 is made up of 15 amino acids. CDR3 nucleotides: TGTGCCAGCAGCTTAGGCACAGCGAACACCGGGGAGCTGTTTTTT. It yields the protein CASSLGTANTGELFF.